These 14 T cell receptor beta chains originate from one sample sequenced in a study of shared clonotypes between healthy human individuals. Clones were sequenced by immunoSEQ multiplex PCR, and TCRdb holds only the in-frame ones, with some missing. The table lists some 650,000 clones, approximately 97% of them singletons. Sequenced material: naive CD4+ T cells sorted from blood. Subset denoted: CD45RA+ positively selected. The receptor set was obtained from a woman in her twenties or thirties in good health.

CDR3 coding DNA: TGCGCCAGCAGCCCGGAAACTAGCGAGGCGGACGAGCAGTACTTC. Residues: CASSPETSEADEQYF. This chain links TRBV5-1 with TRBJ2-7, with TRBD2 identical over 7 bases. Germline V gene data show CDR1 as SGHRS and CDR2 as YFSETQ. V lost 4 bases, J lost 5 bases, and 12 bases stayed unmatched. This CDR3 region has 15 residues.

The V and J genes are TRBV30 and TRBJ2-2; D is unresolved. The length of the CDR3 is 14 residues. Between the trimmed V and J ends, which lost 2 bases and 2 bases, there was a span of 9 bases. From germline, CDR1 is GTSNPN and CDR2 SVGIG (reference sequence). This CDR3 reads CAWSRAANTGELFF. The DNA for the CDR3 is TGTGCCTGGAGTAGGGCAGCCAACACCGGGGAGCTGTTTTTT.

This clone occurred a few times. This chain connects TRBV18 to TRBJ1-2; D uncertain. CDR1 KGHSH and CDR2 LQKENI come from the germline V gene. This CDR3 has 13 residues. V lost 2 bases to trimming and J lost 4 bases, with 8 bases between them. CDR3 sequence: CASSPGEGYGYTF. DNA for the CDR3: TGTGCCAGCTCACCAGGGGAAGGCTATGGCTACACCTTC.

The V gene is TRBV7-9, the J gene TRBJ1-3, with a tentative D call TRBD1 (5 bases). The CDR3 runs 15 residues. Trimming removed 3 bases from V and 3 bases from J, with 12 bases in between. CDR1 is SEHNR and CDR2 is FQNEAQ in the germline V gene (reference sequence). CDR3 protein: CASSFQGFGGNTIYF. CDR3 in DNA: TGTGCCAGCAGCTTTCAGGGTTTTGGTGGAAACACCATATATTTT.

This clone is a singleton in its sample. The V gene is TRBV5-8, the J gene TRBJ2-1; D is perhaps TRBD1 (6 bases). The CDR3 spans 15 residues. Germline values: CDR1 SGHTS, CDR2 YDEGEE. Trimming left V 6 bases short and J 0 bases short, with 13 bases between. CDR3 amino acids: CASTSGTHSYNEQFF. CDR3 in DNA: TGTGCCAGCACCTCCGGGACACACTCCTACAATGAGCAGTTCTTC.

The chain employs TRBV5-4 and TRBJ2-1, with D perhaps given as TRBD1 or TRBD2 (6 bases each). The V and J ends lost 0 bases and 5 bases respectively, with 15 bases between them. The germline CDR1 and CDR2 sequences are SGHNT and YYREEE (reference sequence). This CDR3 spans 16 amino acids. This CDR3 is CASSLGGVTGNNEQFF. The CDR3 DNA reads TGTGCCAGCAGCTTGGGCGGGGTCACAGGGAACAATGAGCAGTTCTTC.

The chain has TRBV6-5 and TRBJ2-7, with D tentatively TRBD2 (5 bases). Germline-derived CDR1 and CDR2 are MNHEY and SVGAGI. The CDR3 is 14 residues long. Trimming left V 1 base short and J 4 bases short, with 11 bases between. As DNA, the CDR3 is TGTGCCAGCAGTTACTTAAGTAGCGAGTACGAGCAGTACTTC. Its translation: CASSYLSSEYEQYF.

This chain uses TRBV7-2 with TRBJ2-7; D perhaps matches TRBD1 (5 bases). The CDR3 has 14 amino acids. The germline gives CDR1 SGHTA, CDR2 FQGNSA. With 5 bases removed from V and 3 bases from J, the gap between germline ends came to 14 bases. The CDR3 region has the DNA TGTGCCAGCAGCAGTAACAGGAGATTCTACGAGCAGTACTTC. It yields the protein CASSSNRRFYEQYF.

This chain joins TRBV7-8 and TRBJ2-1; a weak D match, TRBD2 (5 bases). This CDR3 is built from 13 residues. V lost 2 bases, J lost 11 bases, and 13 bases lay in between. Germline lookup yields CDR1 SGHVS and CDR2 FQNEAQ. The CDR3 loop is CASSLKVAGKQFF. The DNA for the CDR3 is TGTGCCAGCAGCTTAAAGGTTGCGGGTAAGCAGTTCTTC. Full variable domain (missing parts from reference TRBV7-8 and TRBJ2-1): GAGVSQSPRYKVAKRGQDVALRCDPISGHVSLFWYQQALGQGPEFLTYFQNEAQLDKSGLPSDRFFAERPEGSVSTLKIQRTQQEDSAVYLCASSLKVAGKQFFGPGTRLTVL.

The chain couples TRBV11-2 to TRBJ2-1; TRBD2 matches 10 bases. With 0 bases clipped from V and 8 bases from J, the junction kept 13 bases outside the gene matches. Germline values: CDR1 SGHAT, CDR2 FQNNGV. There are 18 residues in the CDR3. The DNA for the CDR3 is TGTGCCAGCAGCTTAGACCCCCCCCTAGCGGGAGCACGGGATGAGCAGTTCTTC. Amino acids: CASSLDPPLAGARDEQFF. The full variable domain, with the rest looked up from reference TRBV11-2 and TRBJ2-1, is EAGVAQSPRYKIIEKRQSVAFWCNPISGHATLYWYQQILGQGPKLLIQFQNNGVVDDSQLPKDRFSAERLKGVDSTLKIQPAKLEDSAVYLCASSLDPPLAGARDEQFFGPGTRLTVL.

The V gene is TRBV18, the J gene TRBJ2-2; TRBD1 matches 9 bases. Germline-derived CDR1 and CDR2 are KGHSH and LQKENI. There are 15 residues in the CDR3. The V segment lost 4 bases and the J segment 3 bases; nucleotides outside the gene matches: 3. This CDR3 is CASSLGTGHTGELFF. DNA for the CDR3: TGTGCCAGCTCACTGGGGACAGGGCACACCGGGGAGCTGTTTTTT.

The rearrangement joins TRBV10-3 to TRBJ2-7; D may match TRBD1 or TRBD2 (5 bases each). The germline V gene has CDR1 ENHRY and CDR2 SYGVKD. This CDR3 has 14 residues. Trimming shortened V by 0 bases and J by 6 bases, and 12 bases separated the two germline ends. The CDR3 here is CAISESGEWREQYF. CDR3 coding DNA: TGTGCCATCAGTGAGTCGGGGGAGTGGCGCGAGCAGTACTTC.

The J gene is TRBJ2-5, the V gene TRBV18; D is unresolved. Germline-derived CDR1 and CDR2 are KGHSH and LQKENI. This CDR3 has 13 residues. The V gene lost 2 bases and the J gene lost 2 bases, with 6 bases spanning the gap. The CDR3 sequence is CASSPVGQETQYF. Here the CDR3 DNA reads TGTGCCAGCTCACCAGTCGGACAAGAGACCCAGTACTTC.

The J gene is TRBJ1-2, the V gene TRBV4-1, with 7 bases lining up with TRBD1. Germline V gives CDR1 MGHRA, CDR2 YSYEKL. This CDR3 comprises 12 residues. The V segment lost 6 bases and the J segment 7 bases; nucleotides outside the gene matches: 5. The CDR3 reads CASRQNRGGYTF. In DNA, the CDR3 is TGCGCCAGCAGACAGAACAGGGGTGGCTACACCTTC.